What follows describes a single TCR beta chain. The sample originates from a study of blood T cell repertoires in COVID-19. Study background: The origin of the acute and convalescent COVID-19 samples was the United States, Italy and Spain. The cDNA or gDNA used as material had been derived from T cells, B-cell-depleted T cells, or PBMCs.

The CDR3 sequence is 15 residues long. Germline CDR1 SGHNT, CDR2 YYREEE (reference sequence). V was pared by 4 bases and J by 2 bases, with 13 bases between. Per the original methods: Amplification of reference gene primers was used by the study to estimate nucleated cell counts. Sequenced by immunoSEQ multiplex PCR; TCRdb stores in-frame clones only, minus some. Clone size and V and J calls were adopted from that table, with D and trimming inferred from the DNA. The top ten hold about 2.2% of the sample, which has approximately 220,000 clones, about nine tenths seen once. Material: peripheral blood. This sequence joins TRBV5-4 and TRBJ1-3, with D maybe TRBD1 (6 bases). The sequence came from a woman in her fifties or sixties with acute or convalescent COVID-19. CDR3 bases: TGTGCCAGCAGCCCGGACGGGGGGCCTGGAAACACCATATATTTT. This sequence encodes CASSPDGGPGNTIYF.